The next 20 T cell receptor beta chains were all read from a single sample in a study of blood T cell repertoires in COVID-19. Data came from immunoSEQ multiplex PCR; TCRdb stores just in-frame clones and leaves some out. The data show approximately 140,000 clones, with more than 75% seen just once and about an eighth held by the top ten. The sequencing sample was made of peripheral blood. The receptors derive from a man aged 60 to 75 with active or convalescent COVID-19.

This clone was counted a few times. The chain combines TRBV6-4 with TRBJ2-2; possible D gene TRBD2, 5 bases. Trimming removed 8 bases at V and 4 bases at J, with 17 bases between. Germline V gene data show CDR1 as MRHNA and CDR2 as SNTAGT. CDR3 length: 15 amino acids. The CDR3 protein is CASRPTSTFTGELFF. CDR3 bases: TGTGCCAGCCGACCCACTAGTACTTTCACCGGGGAGCTGTTTTTT.

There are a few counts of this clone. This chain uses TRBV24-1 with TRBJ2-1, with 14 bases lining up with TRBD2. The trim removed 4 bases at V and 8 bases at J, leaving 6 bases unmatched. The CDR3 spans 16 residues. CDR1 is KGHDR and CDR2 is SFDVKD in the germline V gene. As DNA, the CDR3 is TGTGCCACCAGTGAGCGGACTAGCGGGAGGATCCATGAGCAGTTCTTC. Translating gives CATSERTSGRIHEQFF.

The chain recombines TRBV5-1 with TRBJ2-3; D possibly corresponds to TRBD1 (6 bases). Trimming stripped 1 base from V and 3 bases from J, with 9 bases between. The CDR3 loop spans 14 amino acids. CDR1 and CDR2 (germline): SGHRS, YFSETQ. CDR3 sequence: CASSLSQGTDTQYF. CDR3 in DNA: TGCGCCAGCAGCTTGTCACAGGGAACAGATACGCAGTATTTT.

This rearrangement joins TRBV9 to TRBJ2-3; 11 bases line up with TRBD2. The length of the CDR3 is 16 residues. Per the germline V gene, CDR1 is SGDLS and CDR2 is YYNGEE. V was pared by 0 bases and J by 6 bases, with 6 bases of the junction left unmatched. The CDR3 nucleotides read TGTGCCAGCAGCGTAGCTACTAGCGGGAGACGGGATACGCAGTATTTT. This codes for CASSVATSGRRDTQYF. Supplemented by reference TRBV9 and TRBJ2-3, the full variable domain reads DSGVTQTPKHLITATGQRVTLRCSPRSGDLSVYWYQQSLDQGLQFLIQYYNGEERAKGNILERFSAQQFPDLHSELNLSSLELGDSALYFCASSVATSGRRDTQYFGPGTRLTVL.

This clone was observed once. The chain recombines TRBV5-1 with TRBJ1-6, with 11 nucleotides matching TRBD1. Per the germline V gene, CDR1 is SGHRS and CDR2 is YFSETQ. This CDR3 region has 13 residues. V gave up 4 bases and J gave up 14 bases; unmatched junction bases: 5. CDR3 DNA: TGCGCCAGCAGCGTCCGGGACAGGGGGTCCCTCCACTTT. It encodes CASSVRDRGSLHF.

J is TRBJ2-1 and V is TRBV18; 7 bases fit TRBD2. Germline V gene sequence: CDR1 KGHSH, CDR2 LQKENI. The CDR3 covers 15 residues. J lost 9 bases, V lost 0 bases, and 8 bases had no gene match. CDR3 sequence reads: CASSPPGSGGSEQFF. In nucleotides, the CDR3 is TGTGCCAGCTCACCACCGGGGTCGGGGGGTAGTGAGCAGTTCTTC.

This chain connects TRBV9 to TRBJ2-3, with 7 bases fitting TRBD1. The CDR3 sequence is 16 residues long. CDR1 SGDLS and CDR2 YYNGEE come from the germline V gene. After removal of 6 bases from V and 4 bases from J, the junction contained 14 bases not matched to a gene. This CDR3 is CASNRDSASVSDTQYF. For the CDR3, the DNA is TGTGCCAGCAACCGGGACAGCGCCTCTGTTTCAGATACGCAGTATTTT. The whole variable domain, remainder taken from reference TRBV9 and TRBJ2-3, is DSGVTQTPKHLITATGQRVTLRCSPRSGDLSVYWYQQSLDQGLQFLIQYYNGEERAKGNILERFSAQQFPDLHSELNLSSLELGDSALYFCASNRDSASVSDTQYFGPGTRLTVL.

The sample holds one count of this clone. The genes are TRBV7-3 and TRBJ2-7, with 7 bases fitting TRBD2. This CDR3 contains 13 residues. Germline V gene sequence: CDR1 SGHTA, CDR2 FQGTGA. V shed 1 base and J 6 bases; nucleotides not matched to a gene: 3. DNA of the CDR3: TGTGCCAGCAGCTTAATAGCGGGCCTCGAGCAGTACTTC. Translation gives CASSLIAGLEQYF.

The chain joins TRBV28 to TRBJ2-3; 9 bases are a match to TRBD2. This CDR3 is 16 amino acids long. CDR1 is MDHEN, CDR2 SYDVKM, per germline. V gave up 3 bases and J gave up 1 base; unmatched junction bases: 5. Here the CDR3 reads CASSLTSGSGTDTQYF. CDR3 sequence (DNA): TGTGCCAGCAGTTTGACTAGCGGCTCAGGCACAGATACGCAGTATTTT.

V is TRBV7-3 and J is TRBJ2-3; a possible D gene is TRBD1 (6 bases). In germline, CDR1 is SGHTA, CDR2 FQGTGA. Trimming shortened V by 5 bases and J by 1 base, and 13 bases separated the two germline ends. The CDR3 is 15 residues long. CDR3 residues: CASSKQGMRTDTQYF. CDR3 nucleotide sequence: TGTGCCAGCAGCAAACAGGGAATGCGCACAGATACGCAGTATTTT. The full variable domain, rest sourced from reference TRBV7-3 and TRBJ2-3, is GAGVSQTPSNKVTEKGKYVELRCDPISGHTALYWYRQSLGQGPEFLIYFQGTGAADDSGLPNDRFFAVRPEGSVSTLKIQRTERGDSAVYLCASSKQGMRTDTQYFGPGTRLTVL.

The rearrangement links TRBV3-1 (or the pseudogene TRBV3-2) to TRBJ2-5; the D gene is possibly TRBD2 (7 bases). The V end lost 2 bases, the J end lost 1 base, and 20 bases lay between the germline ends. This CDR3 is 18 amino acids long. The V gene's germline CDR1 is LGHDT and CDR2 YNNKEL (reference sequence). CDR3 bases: TGTGCCAGCAGCCAAAGAGAAGGGGGGGCCAAGAGCCAAGAGACCCAGTACTTC. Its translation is CASSQREGGAKSQETQYF.

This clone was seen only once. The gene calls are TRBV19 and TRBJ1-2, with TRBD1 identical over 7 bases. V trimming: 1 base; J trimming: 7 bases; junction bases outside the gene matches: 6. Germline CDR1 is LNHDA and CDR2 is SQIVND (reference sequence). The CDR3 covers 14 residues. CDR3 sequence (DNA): TGTGCCAGTAGTATAGGGACAGGCTCCTCTGGCTACACCTTC. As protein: CASSIGTGSSGYTF.

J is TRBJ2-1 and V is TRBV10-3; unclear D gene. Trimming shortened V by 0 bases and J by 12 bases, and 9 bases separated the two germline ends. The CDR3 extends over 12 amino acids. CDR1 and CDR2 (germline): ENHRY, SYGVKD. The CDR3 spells CAISESMVGQFF. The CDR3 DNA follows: TGTGCCATCAGTGAGTCGATGGTCGGGCAGTTCTTC.

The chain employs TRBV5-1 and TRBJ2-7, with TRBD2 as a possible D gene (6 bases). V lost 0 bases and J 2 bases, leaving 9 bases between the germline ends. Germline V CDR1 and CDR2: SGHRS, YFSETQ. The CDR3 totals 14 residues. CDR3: CASSLVAGPYEQYF. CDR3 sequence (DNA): TGCGCCAGCAGCTTGGTGGCGGGGCCCTACGAGCAGTACTTC.

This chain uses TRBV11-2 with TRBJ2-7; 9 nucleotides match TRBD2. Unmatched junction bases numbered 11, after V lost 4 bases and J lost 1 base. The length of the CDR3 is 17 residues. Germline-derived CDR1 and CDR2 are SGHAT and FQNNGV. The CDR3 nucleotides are TGTGCCAGCAGCTCCAGGGATAGCGGGAGACCATCCTACGAGCAGTACTTC. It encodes CASSSRDSGRPSYEQYF.

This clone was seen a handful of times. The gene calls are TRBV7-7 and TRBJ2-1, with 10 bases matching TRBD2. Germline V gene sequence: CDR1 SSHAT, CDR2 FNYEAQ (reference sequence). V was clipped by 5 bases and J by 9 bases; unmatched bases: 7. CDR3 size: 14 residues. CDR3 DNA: TGTGCCAGCAGCCCGAGCGGGAGGGTTGGTGAGCAGTTCTTC. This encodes CASSPSGRVGEQFF.

The CDR3 here is CASSRTEDEKLFF. CDR3 coding DNA: TGTGCCAGTAGTAGGACAGAGGATGAAAAACTGTTTTTT. The rearrangement uses TRBV19 and TRBJ1-4; TRBD1 is a possible D gene (6 bases). Germline values: CDR1 LNHDA, CDR2 SQIVND (reference sequence). Trimming removed 4 bases at V and 6 bases at J, with 9 bases between. The CDR3 length is 13 residues.

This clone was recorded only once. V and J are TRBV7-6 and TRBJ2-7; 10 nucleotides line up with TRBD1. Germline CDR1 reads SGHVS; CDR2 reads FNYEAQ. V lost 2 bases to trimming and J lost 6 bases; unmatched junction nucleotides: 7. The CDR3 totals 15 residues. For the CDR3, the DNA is TGTGCCAGCAGCTTACAGGGACAGGGGTCCCGCGAGCAGTACTTC. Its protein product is CASSLQGQGSREQYF.

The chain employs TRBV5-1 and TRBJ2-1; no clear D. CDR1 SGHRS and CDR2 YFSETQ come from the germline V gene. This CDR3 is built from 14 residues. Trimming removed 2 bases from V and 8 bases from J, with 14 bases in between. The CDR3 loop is CASSFDPGADEQFF. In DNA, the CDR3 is TGCGCCAGCAGCTTTGACCCCGGAGCCGATGAGCAGTTCTTC.

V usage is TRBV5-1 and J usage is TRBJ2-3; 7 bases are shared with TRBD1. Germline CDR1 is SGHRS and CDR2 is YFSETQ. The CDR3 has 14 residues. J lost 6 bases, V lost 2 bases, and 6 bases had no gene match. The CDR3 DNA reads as TGCGCCAGCAGCTTCGGACAGGTGGGGGATACGCAGTATTTT. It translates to CASSFGQVGDTQYF.